This is a list of T cell receptor beta chains from one sample in a study of blood T cell repertoires in COVID-19. Generated by immunoSEQ multiplex PCR, the TCRdb table keeps only in-frame clones and is missing some. The table records 90,000 or so clones, about 90% of them present only once. Sequenced sample: peripheral blood. All receptors derive from a man aged 18 to 29 with COVID-19, enrolled during active disease. Both conserved end residues are trimmed from each CDR3.

cdr3_aa j_call v_call cdr3_length
RPADTQY TRBJ2-3 TRBV20-1 7
AISESRTGRDTQY TRBJ2-3 TRBV10-3 13
ASSLGARLEQY TRBJ2-7 TRBV5-8 11
ASSLFGRRSSYNSPLH TRBJ1-6 TRBV28 16
ASSGTSGRDNEQF TRBJ2-1 TRBV9 13
ASSFGQGAFETQY TRBJ2-5 TRBV3-1/TRBV3-2 13
ASSFLNLARPAGELF TRBJ2-2 TRBV11-2 15
ASSSRGGADTGELF TRBJ2-2 TRBV5-5 14
ASSLARQGPDTQY TRBJ2-3 TRBV7-6 13
SVGPVYREGQSGYT TRBJ1-2 TRBV29-1 14
ASSLGSLKPYGYT TRBJ1-2 TRBV13 13